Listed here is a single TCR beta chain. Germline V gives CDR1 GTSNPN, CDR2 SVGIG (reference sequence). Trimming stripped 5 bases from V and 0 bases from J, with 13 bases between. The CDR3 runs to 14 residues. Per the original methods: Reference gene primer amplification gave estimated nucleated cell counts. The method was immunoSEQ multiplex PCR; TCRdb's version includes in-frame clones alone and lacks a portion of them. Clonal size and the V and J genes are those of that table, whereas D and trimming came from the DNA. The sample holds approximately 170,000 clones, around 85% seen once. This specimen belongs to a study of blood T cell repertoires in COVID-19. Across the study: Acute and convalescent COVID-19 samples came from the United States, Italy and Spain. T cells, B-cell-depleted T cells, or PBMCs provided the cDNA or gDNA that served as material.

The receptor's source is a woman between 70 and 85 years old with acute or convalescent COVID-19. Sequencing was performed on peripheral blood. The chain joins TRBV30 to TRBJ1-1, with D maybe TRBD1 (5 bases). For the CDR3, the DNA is TGTGCCTGGGGTCCAGGGCGAATGAACACTGAAGCTTTCTTT. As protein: CAWGPGRMNTEAFF.